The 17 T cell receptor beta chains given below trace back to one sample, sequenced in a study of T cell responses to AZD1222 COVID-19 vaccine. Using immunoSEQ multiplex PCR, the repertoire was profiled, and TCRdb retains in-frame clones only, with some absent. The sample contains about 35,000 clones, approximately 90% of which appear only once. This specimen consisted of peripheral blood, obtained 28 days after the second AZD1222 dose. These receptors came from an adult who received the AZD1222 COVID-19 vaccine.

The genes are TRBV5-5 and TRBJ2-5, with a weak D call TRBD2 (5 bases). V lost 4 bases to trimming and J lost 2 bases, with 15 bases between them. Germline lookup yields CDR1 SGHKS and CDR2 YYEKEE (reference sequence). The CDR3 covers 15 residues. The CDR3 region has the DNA TGTGCCAGCAGCCCCGTTAACCCGGGGCAAGAGACCCAGTACTTC. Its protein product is CASSPVNPGQETQYF.

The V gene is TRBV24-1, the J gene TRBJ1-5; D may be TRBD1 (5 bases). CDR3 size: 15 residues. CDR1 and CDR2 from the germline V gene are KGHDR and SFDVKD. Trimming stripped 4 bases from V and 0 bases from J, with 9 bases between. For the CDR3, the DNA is TGTGCCACCAGTGACCCGGGGGGTAGCAATCAGCCCCAGCATTTT. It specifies CATSDPGGSNQPQHF.

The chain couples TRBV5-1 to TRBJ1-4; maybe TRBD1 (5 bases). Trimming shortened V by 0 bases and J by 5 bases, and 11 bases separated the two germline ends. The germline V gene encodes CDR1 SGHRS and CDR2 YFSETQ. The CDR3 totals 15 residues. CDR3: CASSLEGAFNEKLFF. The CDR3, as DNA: TGCGCCAGCAGCTTGGAAGGGGCCTTCAATGAAAAACTGTTTTTT.

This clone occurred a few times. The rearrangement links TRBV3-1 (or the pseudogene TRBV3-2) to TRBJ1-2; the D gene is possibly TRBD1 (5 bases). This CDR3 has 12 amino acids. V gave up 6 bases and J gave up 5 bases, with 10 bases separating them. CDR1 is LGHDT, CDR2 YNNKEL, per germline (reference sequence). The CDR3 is CASSPGLYGYTF. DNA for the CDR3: TGTGCCAGCAGTCCAGGGTTATATGGCTACACCTTC.

The CDR3 nucleotides are TGTGCCAGCAGCGCCACTCGGGACTCCTATGGCTACACCTTC. Its translation is CASSATRDSYGYTF. J is TRBJ1-2 and V is TRBV2; the D gene is possibly TRBD1 (5 bases). V was clipped by 6 bases and J by 4 bases, with 15 bases between them. There are 14 residues in the CDR3. Germline assignment: CDR1 SNHLY and CDR2 FYNNEI.

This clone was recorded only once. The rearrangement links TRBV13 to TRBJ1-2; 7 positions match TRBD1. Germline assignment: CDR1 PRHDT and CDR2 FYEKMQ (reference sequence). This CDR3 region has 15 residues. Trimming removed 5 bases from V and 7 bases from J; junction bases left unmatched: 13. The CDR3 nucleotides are TGTGCCAGCAGCCAAGAGGGACAGAATCGGGGTGGCTACACCTTC. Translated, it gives CASSQEGQNRGGYTF.

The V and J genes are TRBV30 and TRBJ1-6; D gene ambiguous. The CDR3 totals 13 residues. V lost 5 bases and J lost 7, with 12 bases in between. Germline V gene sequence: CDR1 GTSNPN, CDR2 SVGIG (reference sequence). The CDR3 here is CAWEDGENSPLHF. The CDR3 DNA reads TGTGCCTGGGAGGACGGGGAAAATTCACCCCTCCACTTT. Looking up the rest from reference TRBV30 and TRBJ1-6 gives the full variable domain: SQTIHQWPATLVQPVGSPLSLECTVEGTSNPNLYWYRQAAGRGLQLLFYSVGIGQISSEVPQNLSASRPQDRQFILSSKKLLLSDSGFYLCAWEDGENSPLHFGNGTRLTVT.

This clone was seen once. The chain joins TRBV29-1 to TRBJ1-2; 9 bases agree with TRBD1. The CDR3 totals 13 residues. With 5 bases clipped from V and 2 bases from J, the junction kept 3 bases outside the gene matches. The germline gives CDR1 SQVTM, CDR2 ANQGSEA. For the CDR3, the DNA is TGCAGCGTTTGGACAGGGGAGAACTATGGCTACACCTTC. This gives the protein CSVWTGENYGYTF.

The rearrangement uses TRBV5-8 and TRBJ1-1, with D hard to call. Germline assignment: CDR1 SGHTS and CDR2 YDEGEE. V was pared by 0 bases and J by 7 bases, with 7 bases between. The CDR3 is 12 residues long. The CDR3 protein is CASSLGHVEAFF. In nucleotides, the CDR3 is TGTGCCAGCAGCTTGGGACACGTTGAAGCTTTCTTT.

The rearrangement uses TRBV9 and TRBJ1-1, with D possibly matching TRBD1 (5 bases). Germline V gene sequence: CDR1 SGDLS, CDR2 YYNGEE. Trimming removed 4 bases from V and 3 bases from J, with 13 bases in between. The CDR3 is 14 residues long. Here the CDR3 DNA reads TGTGCCAGCAGCCAGGGCCCGGGGGACACTGAAGCTTTCTTT. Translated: CASSQGPGDTEAFF.

The CDR3 DNA reads TGTGCCAGCAGCTTAGCGAGAAGTTACCTAGAGCAGTACTTC. It specifies CASSLARSYLEQYF. The genes are TRBV7-9 and TRBJ2-7; the D is unclear. The V gene lost 0 bases and the J gene lost 7 bases, with 13 bases spanning the gap. Germline-derived CDR1 and CDR2 are SEHNR and FQNEAQ (reference sequence). The CDR3 totals 14 residues. The whole variable domain, remainder taken from reference TRBV7-9 and TRBJ2-7, is DTGVSQNPRHKITKRGQNVTFRCDPISEHNRLYWYRQTLGQGPEFLTYFQNEAQLEKSRLLSDRFSAERPKGSFSTLEIQRTEQGDSAMYLCASSLARSYLEQYFGPGTRLTVT.

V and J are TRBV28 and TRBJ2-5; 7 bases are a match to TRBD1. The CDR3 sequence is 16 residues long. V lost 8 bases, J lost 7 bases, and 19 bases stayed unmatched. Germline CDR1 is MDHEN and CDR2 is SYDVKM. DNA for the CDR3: TGTGCCAGCGGGATTAGTAACAGGGGAACGTTGGCGACCCAGTACTTC. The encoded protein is CASGISNRGTLATQYF.

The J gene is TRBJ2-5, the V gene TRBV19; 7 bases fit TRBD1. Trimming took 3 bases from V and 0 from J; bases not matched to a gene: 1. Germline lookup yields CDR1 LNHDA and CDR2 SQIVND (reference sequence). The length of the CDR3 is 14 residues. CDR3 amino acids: CASSMGQYQETQYF. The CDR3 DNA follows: TGTGCCAGTAGTATGGGACAGTACCAAGAGACCCAGTACTTC.

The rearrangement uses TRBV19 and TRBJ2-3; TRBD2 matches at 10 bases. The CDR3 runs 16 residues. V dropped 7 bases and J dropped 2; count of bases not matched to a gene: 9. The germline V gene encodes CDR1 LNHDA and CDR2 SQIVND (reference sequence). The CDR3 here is CASNLAGGLYTDTQYF. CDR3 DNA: TGTGCCAGTAATTTAGCGGGAGGCCTATACACAGATACGCAGTATTTT. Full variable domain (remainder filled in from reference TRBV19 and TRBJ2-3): DGGITQSPKYLFRKEGQNVTLSCEQNLNHDAMYWYRQDPGQGLRLIYYSQIVNDFQKGDIAEGYSVSREKKESFPLTVTSAQKNPTAFYLCASNLAGGLYTDTQYFGPGTRLTVL.

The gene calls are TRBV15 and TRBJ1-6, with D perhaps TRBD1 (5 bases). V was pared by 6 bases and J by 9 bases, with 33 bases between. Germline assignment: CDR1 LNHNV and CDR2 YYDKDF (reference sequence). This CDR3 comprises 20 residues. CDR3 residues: CATRIGGGRALGEGGSPLHF. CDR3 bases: TGTGCCACCAGGATCGGCGGCGGACGCGCTCTAGGGGAGGGAGGTTCACCCCTCCACTTT.

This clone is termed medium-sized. CDR3 DNA: TGTGCCAGCAGCGCGAGCGGGACTCTCCAAGAGACCCAGTACTTC. Translating gives CASSASGTLQETQYF. The gene calls are TRBV9 and TRBJ2-5; 7 bases agree with TRBD2. CDR1 is SGDLS, CDR2 YYNGEE, per germline. V gave up 3 bases and J gave up 1 base; unmatched junction bases: 6. The CDR3 sequence is 15 residues long.

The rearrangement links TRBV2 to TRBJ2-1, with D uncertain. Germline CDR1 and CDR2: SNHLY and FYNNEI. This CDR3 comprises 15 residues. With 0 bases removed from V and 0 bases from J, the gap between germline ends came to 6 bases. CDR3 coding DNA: TGTGCCAGCAGTGAAGCATTCTCCTCCTACAATGAGCAGTTCTTC. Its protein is CASSEAFSSYNEQFF.